The 22 T cell receptor beta chains in this list originate from one sample, sequenced in a study of early T cells in non-severe SARS-CoV-2 infection. TCRdb recomputed calls from the 5' RACE reads with MiXCR, one row per CDR3 protein. The table includes around 28,000 distinct CDR3 sequences, 5% to 6.5% detected once. Sequencing was done on a sample of whole blood. These receptors all come from an adult who was a healthcare worker with PCR-confirmed SARS-CoV-2 infection or an uninfected control (not recorded which).

This clonotype came up a few times. The chain joins TRBV29-1 to TRBJ2-5; 10 nucleotides align to TRBD2. This CDR3 is built from 15 residues. Germline V gives CDR1 SQVTM, CDR2 ANQGSEA. Germline trimming cut 4 bases from V and 3 bases from J; bases unmatched to any gene: 8. The chain's CDR3 is CSVAGVAGGKETQYF. CDR3 in DNA: TGCAGCGTTGCAGGGGTAGCGGGGGGTAAAGAGACCCAGTACTTC.

At least ten counts were recorded for this clonotype. The chain joins TRBV24-1 to TRBJ2-1, with 11 bases lining up with TRBD2. The CDR3 contains 16 residues. Losses at the gene ends were 3 bases for V and 3 bases for J; bases not matched to a gene: 3. CDR1 and CDR2 (germline): KGHDR, SFDVKD. The DNA of the CDR3 is TGTGCCACCAGTGATCCGACTAGCGGGGACTACAATGAGCAGTTCTTC. It translates to CATSDPTSGDYNEQFF.

V gene TRBV5-1 combines with J gene TRBJ1-1, with D possibly TRBD1 on 6 matching bases. The length of the CDR3 is 15 residues. V lost 4 bases, J lost 1 base, and 14 bases lay in between. Germline V lookup: CDR1 SGHRS, CDR2 YFSETQ. CDR3 sequence: CASSLQTGRNTEAFF. Written as DNA, the CDR3 is TGCGCCAGCAGCCTCCAGACAGGCCGGAACACTGAAGCTTTCTTT.

This clonotype was observed many times. The rearrangement joins TRBV10-2 to TRBJ2-2, with a possible D match to TRBD2 (6 bases). This CDR3 is built from 15 residues. Germline values: CDR1 WSHSY, CDR2 SAAADI. The V gene lost 10 bases and the J gene lost 2 bases, with 17 bases spanning the gap. The CDR3 DNA is TGCGCCACCAGGGACTGGGACTCAAACACCGGGGAGCTGTTTTTT. It specifies CATRDWDSNTGELFF.

This clonotype occurred many times. V gene TRBV5-1 combines with J gene TRBJ2-5, with 9 bases that match TRBD1. The CDR3 runs 17 residues. The V gene end was trimmed by 4 bases and the J gene end by 5 bases; junction bases not matched to a gene: 15. Germline V lookup: CDR1 SGHRS, CDR2 YFSETQ. For the CDR3, the DNA is TGCGCCAGCAGCCAATCTCCTCCGGGACAGGGCTATGAGACCCAGTACTTC. This encodes CASSQSPPGQGYETQYF.

At least ten counts were recorded for this clonotype. The chain carries TRBV12-3 or TRBV12-4 and TRBJ1-5; the match to TRBD1 covers 9 bases. Trimming cost V 4 bases and J 5 bases; bases outside gene matches: 9. CDR3 size: 16 residues. The CDR3 region has the DNA TGTGCCAGCAGTTCCTATGGGGGACAGGGTTATCAGCCCCAGCATTTT. Amino acids: CASSSYGGQGYQPQHF.

This clonotype was observed at least ten times. This sequence joins TRBV11-2 and TRBJ2-1; D is perhaps TRBD1 or TRBD2 (5 bases each). Trimming cost V 5 bases and J 7 bases, with 15 bases left between them. Germline V gene data show CDR1 as SGHAT and CDR2 as FQNNGV. This CDR3 spans 14 amino acids. CDR3 protein: CASSTTQGVNEQFF. DNA for the CDR3: TGTGCCAGCAGCACCACGCAGGGAGTGAATGAGCAGTTCTTC.

The rearrangement uses TRBV18 and TRBJ2-2, with TRBD2 as a possible D gene (6 bases). CDR3 length equals 14 residues. V gave up 0 bases and J gave up 5 bases, with 7 bases separating them. Germline CDR1 KGHSH, CDR2 LQKENI. CDR3 protein: CASSPPRGTGELFF. The CDR3 region has the DNA TGTGCCAGCTCACCACCCCGGGGGACCGGGGAGCTGTTTTTT.

This clonotype was seen at least ten times. The genes are TRBV18 and TRBJ2-7; tentatively, D is TRBD2 (5 bases). CDR3 length equals 13 residues. Germline loops: CDR1 KGHSH, CDR2 LQKENI. Trimming cost V 3 bases and J 3 bases, with 9 bases left between them. DNA of the CDR3: TGTGCCAGCTCACCGTCCGAGGGCTACGAGCAGTACTTC. Protein: CASSPSEGYEQYF.

There are a few counts of this clonotype. The CDR3 sequence: CASSLPSSGANVLTF. CDR3 bases: TGTGCCAGCAGCCTACCTAGCTCTGGGGCCAACGTCCTGACTTTC. This chain uses TRBV27 with TRBJ2-6; no firm D call. The CDR3 length is 15 residues. The V and J ends lost 6 bases and 0 bases respectively, with 9 bases between them. Germline CDR1 reads MNHEY; CDR2 reads SMNVEV (reference sequence).

This clonotype was recorded many times. V and J are TRBV5-1 and TRBJ1-2; D gene ambiguous. CDR3 length equals 13 residues. V lost 1 base to trimming and J lost 7 bases, with 11 bases between them. The germline gives CDR1 SGHRS, CDR2 YFSETQ. The CDR3 coding sequence is TGCGCCAGCAGCTTGTCCTCATTCAGTGGCTACACCTTC. This gives the protein CASSLSSFSGYTF.

This clonotype has at least ten counts. The chain recombines TRBV20-1 with TRBJ2-7; TRBD2 aligns across 12 bases. CDR3 length: 17 amino acids. The trim removed 5 bases at V and 0 bases at J, leaving 11 bases unmatched. Germline CDR1 is DFQATT and CDR2 is SNEGSKA (reference sequence). The CDR3 spells CSAPSGRAGLSSYEQYF. The CDR3 region has the DNA TGCAGTGCTCCTAGCGGGAGGGCAGGATTGAGCTCCTACGAGCAGTACTTC.

This clonotype was seen ten or more times. J is TRBJ2-3 and V is TRBV29-1; possible D gene TRBD1, 6 bases. In germline, CDR1 is SQVTM, CDR2 ANQGSEA. V shed 1 base and J shed 1 base, with 18 bases lying between them. CDR3 size: 17 residues. The DNA of the CDR3 is TGCAGCGTTGAAGGGGTAGCAGGGGAAGGCGGCACAGATACGCAGTATTTT. Protein: CSVEGVAGEGGTDTQYF.

This clonotype occurred many times. This chain joins TRBV20-1 and TRBJ2-7; a possible D gene is TRBD1 (6 bases). Trimming shortened V by 3 bases and J by 0 bases, and 18 bases separated the two germline ends. The length of the CDR3 is 16 residues. CDR1 DFQATT and CDR2 SNEGSKA come from the germline V gene (reference sequence). The DNA for the CDR3 is TGCAGTGCTAGGGGGATTGGGGGCCATAGCTCCTACGAGCAGTACTTC. This codes for CSARGIGGHSSYEQYF.

Many counts were recorded for this clonotype. The genes are TRBV3-1 and TRBJ1-2; 7 bases align to TRBD1. There are 14 residues in the CDR3. Germline V CDR1 and CDR2: LGHDT, YNNKEL (reference sequence). V was pared by 2 bases and J by 6 bases, with 6 bases of the junction left unmatched. CDR3 nucleotide sequence: TGTGCCAGCAGCCAATTGACAGGGAGGGATGGCTACACCTTC. This sequence encodes CASSQLTGRDGYTF.

In its sample, this clonotype was seen many times. V usage is TRBV7-2 and J usage is TRBJ1-3; TRBD1 might be the D (6 bases). The CDR3 is made up of 17 amino acids. V was shortened by 5 bases and J by 1 base, with 18 bases between the two germline ends. In germline, CDR1 is SGHTA, CDR2 FQGNSA. Written as DNA, the CDR3 is TGTGCCAGCAGCCTCCTTCAGGGGTTTCGGTCTGGAAACACCATATATTTT. Translation gives CASSLLQGFRSGNTIYF. The full variable domain, its missing parts supplied by reference TRBV7-2 and TRBJ1-3, is GAGVSQSPSNKVTEKGKDVELRCDPISGHTALYWYRQSLGQGLEFLIYFQGNSAPDKSGLPSDRFSAERTGGSVSTLTIQRTQQEDSAVYLCASSLLQGFRSGNTIYFGEGSWLTVV.

This clonotype has at least ten counts. This sequence joins TRBV6-6 and TRBJ2-7; 9 nucleotides match TRBD1. J was trimmed by 6 bases and V by 0 bases; bases with no gene match: 6. The CDR3 is 15 amino acids. Germline V gives CDR1 MNHNY, CDR2 SVGAGI (reference sequence). The CDR3 protein is CASSYSSGQGREQYF. In DNA form, the CDR3 reads TGTGCCAGCAGTTACTCGTCGGGACAGGGCCGCGAGCAGTACTTC.

This clonotype occurred many times. V usage is TRBV4-1 and J usage is TRBJ1-1; D not resolved. Germline V lookup: CDR1 MGHRA, CDR2 YSYEKL. Trimming pared 2 bases from V and 0 bases from J, leaving 4 bases between. The CDR3 runs 13 residues. The CDR3 DNA sequence: TGCGCCAGCAGCCAACCATTGAACACTGAAGCTTTCTTT. Amino acid sequence: CASSQPLNTEAFF.

This clonotype was observed at least ten times. V usage is TRBV19 and J usage is TRBJ2-1; TRBD2 matches 9 bases. V dropped 0 bases and J dropped 5; count of bases not matched to a gene: 8. The CDR3 is 17 amino acids. CDR1 is LNHDA and CDR2 is SQIVND in the germline V gene (reference sequence). CDR3 coding DNA: TGTGCCAGTAGTATAGATCGCGGGAGGGGTAATAACAATGAGCAGTTCTTC. As protein: CASSIDRGRGNNNEQFF.

The chain employs TRBV5-1 and TRBJ2-5, with 8 nucleotides matching TRBD2. This CDR3 has 17 amino acids. CDR1 is SGHRS and CDR2 is YFSETQ in the germline V gene. The V segment lost 0 bases and the J segment 4 bases; nucleotides outside the gene matches: 11. CDR3 sequence: CASSLGAMAAGGETQYF. The CDR3 nucleotides read TGCGCCAGCAGCTTGGGGGCCATGGCGGCGGGAGGAGAGACCCAGTACTTC.

This clonotype was counted ten times or more. The rearrangement links TRBV7-9 to TRBJ2-5; D perhaps matches TRBD1 (5 bases). The CDR3 extends over 15 amino acids. V lost 7 bases and J 1 base, leaving 16 bases between the germline ends. CDR1 and CDR2 from the germline V gene are SEHNR and FQNEAQ (reference sequence). DNA for the CDR3: TGTGCCAGCACCGAACTTTGGGGCAGCCAAGAGACCCAGTACTTC. This gives the protein CASTELWGSQETQYF.

This clonotype has ten or more counts. V and J are TRBV7-2 and TRBJ2-3; the match to TRBD2 covers 9 bases. V was clipped by 4 bases and J by 5 bases; unmatched bases: 10. Germline V CDR1 and CDR2: SGHTA, FQGNSA. The CDR3 covers 16 residues. CDR3 bases: TGTGCCAGCAGCTCCTCATCTAGCGGGAATGGAGATACGCAGTATTTT. This gives the protein CASSSSSSGNGDTQYF.